This entry lists 21 T cell receptor beta chains sequenced from one sample in a study of shared clonotypes between healthy human individuals. TCRdb keeps only in-frame clones here, not all; method: immunoSEQ multiplex PCR. The sample carries hundreds of thousands of clones, roughly 95% recorded once. The sample was naive CD4+ T cells sorted from blood. Subset defined: CD45RA+ positively selected. The receptors shown here come from a woman aged 25-40 years in good health.

The rearrangement joins TRBV5-6 to TRBJ2-7; D possibly corresponds to TRBD1 (6 bases). CDR1 and CDR2 from the germline V gene are SGHDT and YYEEEE. Deletions cut 4 bases from V and 0 bases from J, with 14 bases between. The CDR3 is 15 residues long. The CDR3 loop is CASSAQTGISYEQYF. The CDR3 DNA is TGTGCCAGCAGCGCCCAGACAGGAATCTCCTACGAGCAGTACTTC.

The chain has TRBV9 and TRBJ1-1; the match to TRBD1 covers 7 bases. With 1 base clipped from V and 2 bases from J, the junction kept 5 bases outside the gene matches. Per the germline V gene, CDR1 is SGDLS and CDR2 is YYNGEE. The CDR3 has 15 residues. Here the CDR3 DNA reads TGTGCCAGCAGCGTAAGTGGGACAGCCAACACTGAAGCTTTCTTT. It is translated as CASSVSGTANTEAFF.

V and J are TRBV18 and TRBJ1-2; no firm D call. Deletions cut 2 bases from V and 8 bases from J, with 24 bases between. Germline values: CDR1 KGHSH, CDR2 LQKENI. CDR3 length equals 17 residues. CDR3 coding DNA: TGTGCCAGCTCACCAATCGTCGGAGGCGAAACCTGGGAGGGCTACACCTTC. Residues: CASSPIVGGETWEGYTF.

CDR3 amino acids: CASSQLPVETQYF. The DNA for the CDR3 is TGCGCCAGCAGCCAACTGCCGGTTGAGACCCAGTACTTC. This chain links TRBV4-1 with TRBJ2-5, with D hard to call. The CDR3 sequence is 13 residues long. V lost 2 bases to trimming and J lost 5 bases, with 9 bases between them. Germline values: CDR1 MGHRA, CDR2 YSYEKL.

The V gene is TRBV19, the J gene TRBJ2-5; D is unclear. The DNA matches TRBJ2-7 better at its end, which makes the J call doubtful. Germline loops: CDR1 LNHDA, CDR2 SQIVND (reference sequence). The CDR3 is made up of 15 amino acids. Here the CDR3 reads CASSIRFGARDEQYF. CDR3 sequence (DNA): TGTGCCAGTAGTATACGGTTCGGCGCCCGGGACGAGCAGTACTTC.

The J gene is TRBJ2-2, the V gene TRBV5-4; 11 bases agree with TRBD2. There are 16 residues in the CDR3. The ends lost 2 bases at V and 4 bases at J; junction bases unmatched: 4. The V gene's germline CDR1 is SGHNT and CDR2 YYREEE (reference sequence). The CDR3 spells CASSFTSGSSTGELFF. The CDR3 nucleotides read TGTGCCAGCAGCTTCACTAGCGGGAGTAGCACCGGGGAGCTGTTTTTT.

The chain joins TRBV19 to TRBJ2-2; tentative D call: TRBD2 (6 bases). From germline, CDR1 is LNHDA and CDR2 SQIVND (reference sequence). The CDR3 is 15 residues long. Trimming took 3 bases from V and 6 from J, leaving 14 bases between them. The CDR3 sequence: CASSMWSGEAGELFF. CDR3 nucleotides: TGTGCCAGTAGTATGTGGTCGGGAGAGGCCGGGGAGCTGTTTTTT.

The rearrangement joins TRBV29-1 to TRBJ1-1; D possibly corresponds to TRBD1 (6 bases). CDR3 size: 13 residues. Per germline, CDR1 SQVTM and CDR2 ANQGSEA. V was clipped by 3 bases and J by 2 bases, with 10 bases between them. The CDR3 loop is CSVEDSFNTEAFF. CDR3 DNA sequence: TGCAGCGTTGAGGACAGTTTTAACACTGAAGCTTTCTTT.

The rearrangement joins TRBV4-1 to TRBJ2-7, with TRBD2 matching 8 bases. The junction had 7 bases not matched to a gene; V was cut back by 2 bases and J by 7 bases. CDR1 and CDR2 (germline): MGHRA, YSYEKL. The CDR3 consists of 14 residues. The CDR3 nucleotides are TGCGCCAGCAGCCAACCCGGGAGGGCGGGGGAGCAGTACTTC. It is translated as CASSQPGRAGEQYF.

The chain is built from TRBV5-1 and TRBJ2-2, with 8 bases identical to TRBD2. Germline assignment: CDR1 SGHRS and CDR2 YFSETQ. The CDR3 runs 16 residues. J gave up 1 base and V 3 bases, and 5 bases lay outside the gene matches. The CDR3 nucleotides are TGCGCCAGCAGCTCGCTGACTAGCGAGAACACCGGGGAGCTGTTTTTT. This sequence encodes CASSSLTSENTGELFF.

The chain uses TRBV6-1 and TRBJ2-7, with TRBD2 identical over 9 bases. The length of the CDR3 is 15 residues. Per the germline V gene, CDR1 is MNHNS and CDR2 is SASEGT. The V gene end was trimmed by 7 bases and the J gene end by 2 bases; junction bases not matched to a gene: 9. The DNA for the CDR3 is TGTGCCAGCACTGGCGGGAGGGCGGGGACCTACGAGCAGTACTTC. It yields the protein CASTGGRAGTYEQYF.

The rearrangement joins TRBV7-2 to TRBJ2-1; D ambiguous. This CDR3 region has 13 residues. The germline V and J ends were trimmed by 1 base and 6 bases, with 7 bases remaining between them. Germline lookup yields CDR1 SGHTA and CDR2 FQGNSA. CDR3 in DNA: TGTGCCAGCAGCTTAGGGTCTTCCAATGAGCAGTTCTTC. Translation: CASSLGSSNEQFF.

This sequence joins TRBV18 and TRBJ2-2, with 9 bases aligning to TRBD1. This CDR3 spans 17 amino acids. With V trimmed by 1 base and J by 2 bases, 5 bases remained unmatched. Germline loops: CDR1 KGHSH, CDR2 LQKENI. The CDR3 loop is CASSPLLGQGNTGELFF. The DNA of the CDR3 is TGTGCCAGCTCACCACTACTGGGACAGGGAAACACCGGGGAGCTGTTTTTT.

The chain uses TRBV28 and TRBJ2-7; TRBD1 matches 8 bases. Trimming removed 8 bases from V and 7 bases from J; junction bases left unmatched: 7. The germline V gene encodes CDR1 MDHEN and CDR2 SYDVKM. CDR3 length: 12 amino acids. The CDR3, as DNA: TGTGCCAGCCGACAGGGGATTTTTGAGCAGTACTTC. The encoded protein is CASRQGIFEQYF. The variable domain in full, completed from reference TRBV28 and TRBJ2-7, reads DVKVTQSSRYLVKRTGEKVFLECVQDMDHENMFWYRQDPGLGLRLIYFSYDVKMKEKGDIPEGYSVSREKKERFSLILESASTNQTSMYLCASRQGIFEQYFGPGTRLTVT.

This clone has a single count. The chain has TRBV27 and TRBJ2-1; TRBD1 or TRBD2 may be the D gene (6 bases each). The germline V gene encodes CDR1 MNHEY and CDR2 SMNVEV (reference sequence). The V gene lost 8 bases and the J gene lost 8 bases, with 19 bases spanning the gap. This CDR3 is 14 amino acids long. CDR3 loop: CASANWGARDEQFF. CDR3 nucleotides: TGTGCCAGCGCGAATTGGGGGGCTCGCGATGAGCAGTTCTTC.

The chain has TRBV2 and TRBJ2-1, with 9 bases fitting TRBD2. J was trimmed by 10 bases and V by 4 bases; bases with no gene match: 5. Germline V gene data show CDR1 as SNHLY and CDR2 as FYNNEI. This CDR3 has 13 residues. CDR3 nucleotide sequence: TGTGCCAGCAGTGGGGGGCTAGCGGGAGAGCAGTTCTTC. Translation: CASSGGLAGEQFF.

In this sample, this clone turned up once. The chain employs TRBV13 and TRBJ2-3; TRBD2 aligns across 15 bases. The CDR3 covers 18 residues. V was pared by 5 bases and J by 4 bases, with 10 bases of the junction left unmatched. The germline CDR1 and CDR2 sequences are PRHDT and FYEKMQ (reference sequence). The CDR3: CASSLSPGLAGGPDTQYF. The CDR3 DNA reads TGTGCCAGCAGCCTATCCCCTGGACTAGCGGGAGGGCCAGATACGCAGTATTTT.

The chain combines TRBV5-1 with TRBJ1-1; D gene ambiguous. CDR1 is SGHRS and CDR2 is YFSETQ in the germline V gene. Trimming took 4 bases from V and 11 from J, leaving 18 bases between them. This CDR3 region has 13 residues. The CDR3 bases are TGCGCCAGCAGCCTGCACAACTACGGCCTTGCTTTCTTT. As protein: CASSLHNYGLAFF.

The J gene is TRBJ2-5, the V gene TRBV28, with 9 bases aligning to TRBD1. The J call may be incorrect, as the DNA end agrees better with TRBJ2-7. Germline assignment: CDR1 MDHEN and CDR2 SYDVKM. The CDR3 sequence is 14 residues long. The CDR3 bases are TGTGCCAGCAATAAACAGGGGGCTGGCGACGAGCAGTACTTC. Its protein is CASNKQGAGDEQYF.

The rearrangement joins TRBV5-1 to TRBJ2-3, with D hard to call. Germline V gene lookup returns CDR1 SGHRS and CDR2 YFSETQ. This CDR3 has 17 residues. V lost 4 bases to trimming and J lost 2 bases, with 20 bases between them. CDR3 nucleotides: TGCGCCAGCAGCCGGGCGATTGGGGAAAGGATCACAGATACGCAGTATTTT. This sequence encodes CASSRAIGERITDTQYF. The full variable domain, in which reference TRBV5-1 and TRBJ2-3 provide the parts outside the CDR3, is KAGVTQTPRYLIKTRGQQVTLSCSPISGHRSVSWYQQTPGQGLQFLFEYFSETQRNKGNFPGRFSGRQFSNSRSEMNVSTLELGDSALYLCASSRAIGERITDTQYFGPGTRLTVL.

The chain combines TRBV5-8 with TRBJ2-1; TRBD1 or TRBD2 may be the D gene (5 bases each). The V and J ends lost 0 bases and 5 bases respectively, with 9 bases between them. The CDR3 has 14 residues. Looked up from germline, CDR1 is SGHTS and CDR2 is YDEGEE. The CDR3 nucleotides read TGTGCCAGCAGCTTGGGAGGGGTTGACAATGAGCAGTTCTTC. It specifies CASSLGGVDNEQFF.